A single sample gave rise to the 2 T cell receptor beta chains below, sequenced in a study of cytomegalovirus exposure and HLA in healthy donors. A multiplex PCR was run with 60 Vbeta primers and 13 Jbeta primers. Profiled with immunoSEQ multiplex PCR; TCRdb holds only in-frame clones, not every one. The sample table sets out about 42,000 clones. Input material: PBMCs. The receptors were sampled from a man aged 25 to 40 in good health and CMV-seronegative.

The V and J genes are TRBV18 and TRBJ2-5, with TRBD1 identical over 7 bases. Germline V gene sequence: CDR1 KGHSH, CDR2 LQKENI. The CDR3 has 15 amino acids. Trimming removed 6 bases from V and 2 bases from J; junction bases left unmatched: 9. DNA for the CDR3: TGTGCCAGCTCGACGGAAACAGGGGCGCAAGAGACCCAGTACTTC. This sequence encodes CASSTETGAQETQYF.

The V call is TRBV4-1, the J call TRBJ1-2; 9 bases fit TRBD1. Germline lookup yields CDR1 MGHRA and CDR2 YSYEKL. V trimming: 4 bases; J trimming: 5 bases; junction bases outside the gene matches: 14. The CDR3 is 17 residues long. CDR3 in DNA: TGCGCCAGCAGCCGCTCCGGGACAGGGTCTACAGGGTATGGCTACACCTTC. Its protein is CASSRSGTGSTGYGYTF.